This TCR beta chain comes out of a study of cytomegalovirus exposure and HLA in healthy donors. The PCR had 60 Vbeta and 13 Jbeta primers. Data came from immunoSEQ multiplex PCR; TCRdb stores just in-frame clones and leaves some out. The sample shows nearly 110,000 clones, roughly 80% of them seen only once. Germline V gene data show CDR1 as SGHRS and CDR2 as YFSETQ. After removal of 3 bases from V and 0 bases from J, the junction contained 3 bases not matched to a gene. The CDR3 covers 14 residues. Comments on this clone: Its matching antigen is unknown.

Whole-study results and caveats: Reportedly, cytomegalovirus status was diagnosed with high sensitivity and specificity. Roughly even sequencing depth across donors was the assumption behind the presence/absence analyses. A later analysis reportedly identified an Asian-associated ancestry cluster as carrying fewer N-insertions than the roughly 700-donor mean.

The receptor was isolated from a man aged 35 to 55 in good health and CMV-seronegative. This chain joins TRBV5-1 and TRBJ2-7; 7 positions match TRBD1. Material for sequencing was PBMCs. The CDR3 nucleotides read TGCGCCAGCAGCTCTGGGACAGTCTCCTACGAGCAGTACTTC. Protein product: CASSSGTVSYEQYF.